These T cell receptor beta chains were read from a single sample in a study of cytomegalovirus exposure and HLA in healthy donors. The table came from immunoSEQ multiplex PCR; TCRdb's copy has only in-frame clones and leaves some out. The sample lists 100,000 or so clones; about 75% were seen once. Sequencing was performed on PBMCs. The source of these receptors is a woman aged 18 to 35 in good health and CMV-seropositive. Each CDR3 is given with its conserved first and last residue. The D gene is left open where the match is weak. Clone size is not always given. Where it is, it says once, few, many or a class for expanded clones.

d_call j_call v_call clone_size cdr3_aa cdr3_nt
TRBD2 TRBJ2-7 TRBV5-6 few CASSLSRASGSYEQYF TGTGCCAGCAGCTTGTCTAGGGCTAGCGGCTCCTACGAGCAGTACTTC
TRBD2 TRBJ2-7 TRBV4-1 once CASSQGTSGSSYEQYF TGCGCCAGCAGCCAAGGAACTAGCGGCAGCTCCTACGAGCAGTACTTC
. TRBJ2-1 TRBV9 . CASSVGNNEQFF TGTGCCAGCAGCGTAGGTAACAATGAGCAGTTCTTC
. TRBJ2-7 TRBV5-4 . CASSLGYREQYF TGTGCCAGCAGCTTGGGCTACAGGGAGCAGTACTTC
. TRBJ2-7 TRBV28 once CASSLQVEQYF TGTGCCAGCAGTTTACAGGTCGAGCAGTACTTC
TRBD1 TRBJ1-5 TRBV7-2 . CASSPTGGRQPQHF TGTGCCAGCAGCCCGACAGGGGGCAGACAGCCCCAGCATTTT
TRBD1 TRBJ2-4 TRBV28 few CASRSGQGSKNIQYF TGTGCCAGCAGGTCGGGACAGGGGTCCAAAAACATTCAGTACTTC
TRBD1 TRBJ2-7 TRBV5-1 . CASSPRTGSSHEQYF TGCGCCAGCAGCCCTCGGACAGGATCCTCTCACGAGCAGTACTTC
. TRBJ1-1 TRBV29-1 few CSAFRYGEGTEAFF TGCAGCGCCTTTAGGTACGGGGAGGGCACTGAAGCTTTCTTT
. TRBJ1-4 TRBV6-5 . CASSYSDDSHEKLFF TGTGCCAGCAGTTACTCGGATGACTCTCATGAAAAACTGTTTTTT
TRBD1 TRBJ2-7 TRBV11-3 . CASSLDGDSSYEQYF TGTGCCAGCAGCTTAGATGGGGACAGCTCCTACGAGCAGTACTTC
TRBD2 TRBJ2-3 TRBV30 . CAWSVAGGSQDTQYF TGTGCCTGGAGTGTTGCGGGAGGGTCACAAGATACGCAGTATTTT
. TRBJ1-4 TRBV28 . CASRPVGGINEKLFF TGTGCCAGCAGACCTGTTGGGGGCATTAATGAAAAACTGTTTTTT
TRBD1 TRBJ2-5 TRBV6-6 . CTSSYSDRPQETQYF TGTACCAGCAGTTACTCGGACAGGCCACAAGAGACCCAGTACTTC
. TRBJ2-1 TRBV6-6 . CASSSLSNEQFF TGTGCCAGCAGTTCCCTATCTAATGAGCAGTTCTTC
TRBD2 TRBJ2-5 TRBV7-9 . CASSLDATSGGETQYF TGTGCCAGCAGCTTAGATGCTACTAGCGGGGGTGAGACCCAGTACTTC
. TRBJ1-2 TRBV6-1 . CASSEPGYYGYTF TGTGCCAGCAGTGAACCGGGGTACTATGGCTACACCTTC
. TRBJ1-1 TRBV7-2 . CASSLARYPTEAFF TGTGCCAGCAGCTTAGCGCGGTACCCCACTGAAGCTTTCTTT